The 7 T cell receptor beta chains given below trace back to one sample, sequenced in a study of beta chain features in type 1 diabetes. Investigators reverse transcribed all isolated RNA, so they sequenced expressed TCRB transcripts. The table came from immunoSEQ multiplex PCR; TCRdb's copy has only in-frame clones and leaves some out. Of under 400,000 clones listed, around 12% were seen once; the top ten hold about 0.01%. General observations from the study: All four CD4+ subsets of Type 1 diabetes patients contained TCRB CDR3s that were moderately but significantly shorter.

These TCRs are of unknown antigen specificity. The sequencing input was naive CD4+ T cells from blood. These receptors were taken from a woman younger than 30 with type 1 diabetes.

The rearrangement joins TRBV25-1 to TRBJ1-6; D remains ambiguous. Trimming stripped 4 bases from V and 6 bases from J, with 10 bases between. Germline CDR1 MGHDK, CDR2 SYGVNS. The CDR3 has 14 amino acids. CDR3: CASSVRRFNSPLHF. CDR3 in DNA: TGTGCCAGCAGTGTCCGCCGGTTTAATTCACCCCTCCACTTT.

The V and J genes are TRBV7-2 and TRBJ2-2; D unresolved. This CDR3 has 14 amino acids. Germline CDR1 reads SGHTA; CDR2 reads FQGNSA. V was cut by 1 base and J by 5 bases, with 8 bases left in between. This CDR3 reads CASSLVFRTGELFF. For the CDR3, the DNA is TGTGCCAGCAGCTTAGTGTTTCGGACCGGGGAGCTGTTTTTT.

This clone was seen more than once but under ten times. This chain connects TRBV7-9 to TRBJ2-1; D might be TRBD2 (5 bases). V shed 1 base and J shed 4 bases, with 14 bases lying between them. Germline assignment: CDR1 SEHNR and CDR2 FQNEAQ (reference sequence). This CDR3 has 16 amino acids. CDR3 sequence reads: CASSLDGRRGYNEQFF. As DNA, the CDR3 is TGTGCCAGCAGCTTAGATGGGAGACGAGGATACAATGAGCAGTTCTTC.

This clone was observed a few times. The chain recombines TRBV9 with TRBJ2-2, with TRBD2 identical over 9 bases. V shed 2 bases and J 6 bases; nucleotides not matched to a gene: 2. The V gene's germline CDR1 is SGDLS and CDR2 YYNGEE. The CDR3 spans 14 residues. The DNA of the CDR3 is TGTGCCAGCAGCGTTGGCGGGGGGGCCGGGGAGCTGTTTTTT. Its protein is CASSVGGGAGELFF.

The chain carries TRBV6-1 and TRBJ2-3; D may be TRBD1 (6 bases). Per the germline V gene, CDR1 is MNHNS and CDR2 is SASEGT. The CDR3 runs 14 residues. Deletions cut 3 bases from V and 6 bases from J, with 13 bases between. The CDR3: CASSDPGQMDTQYF. The CDR3 coding sequence is TGTGCCAGCAGTGACCCCGGACAGATGGATACGCAGTATTTT.

The V call is TRBV9, the J call TRBJ1-3, with TRBD1 matching over 8 bases. Germline CDR1 reads SGDLS; CDR2 reads YYNGEE. The CDR3 covers 16 residues. Trimming removed 2 bases from V and 1 base from J; junction bases left unmatched: 5. CDR3 nucleotides: TGTGCCAGCAGCGTTCTGGACAGGGTATCTGGAAACACCATATATTTT. It specifies CASSVLDRVSGNTIYF.

The table lists this clone with a few counts. The chain links TRBV4-3 to TRBJ2-3; D remains ambiguous. Trimming left V 4 bases short and J 2 bases short, with 13 bases between. The CDR3 contains 15 residues. The V gene's germline CDR1 is LGHNA and CDR2 YSLEER. CDR3 amino acids: CASSRMTGYTDTQYF. CDR3 DNA sequence: TGCGCCAGCAGCCGAATGACGGGTTACACAGATACGCAGTATTTT.